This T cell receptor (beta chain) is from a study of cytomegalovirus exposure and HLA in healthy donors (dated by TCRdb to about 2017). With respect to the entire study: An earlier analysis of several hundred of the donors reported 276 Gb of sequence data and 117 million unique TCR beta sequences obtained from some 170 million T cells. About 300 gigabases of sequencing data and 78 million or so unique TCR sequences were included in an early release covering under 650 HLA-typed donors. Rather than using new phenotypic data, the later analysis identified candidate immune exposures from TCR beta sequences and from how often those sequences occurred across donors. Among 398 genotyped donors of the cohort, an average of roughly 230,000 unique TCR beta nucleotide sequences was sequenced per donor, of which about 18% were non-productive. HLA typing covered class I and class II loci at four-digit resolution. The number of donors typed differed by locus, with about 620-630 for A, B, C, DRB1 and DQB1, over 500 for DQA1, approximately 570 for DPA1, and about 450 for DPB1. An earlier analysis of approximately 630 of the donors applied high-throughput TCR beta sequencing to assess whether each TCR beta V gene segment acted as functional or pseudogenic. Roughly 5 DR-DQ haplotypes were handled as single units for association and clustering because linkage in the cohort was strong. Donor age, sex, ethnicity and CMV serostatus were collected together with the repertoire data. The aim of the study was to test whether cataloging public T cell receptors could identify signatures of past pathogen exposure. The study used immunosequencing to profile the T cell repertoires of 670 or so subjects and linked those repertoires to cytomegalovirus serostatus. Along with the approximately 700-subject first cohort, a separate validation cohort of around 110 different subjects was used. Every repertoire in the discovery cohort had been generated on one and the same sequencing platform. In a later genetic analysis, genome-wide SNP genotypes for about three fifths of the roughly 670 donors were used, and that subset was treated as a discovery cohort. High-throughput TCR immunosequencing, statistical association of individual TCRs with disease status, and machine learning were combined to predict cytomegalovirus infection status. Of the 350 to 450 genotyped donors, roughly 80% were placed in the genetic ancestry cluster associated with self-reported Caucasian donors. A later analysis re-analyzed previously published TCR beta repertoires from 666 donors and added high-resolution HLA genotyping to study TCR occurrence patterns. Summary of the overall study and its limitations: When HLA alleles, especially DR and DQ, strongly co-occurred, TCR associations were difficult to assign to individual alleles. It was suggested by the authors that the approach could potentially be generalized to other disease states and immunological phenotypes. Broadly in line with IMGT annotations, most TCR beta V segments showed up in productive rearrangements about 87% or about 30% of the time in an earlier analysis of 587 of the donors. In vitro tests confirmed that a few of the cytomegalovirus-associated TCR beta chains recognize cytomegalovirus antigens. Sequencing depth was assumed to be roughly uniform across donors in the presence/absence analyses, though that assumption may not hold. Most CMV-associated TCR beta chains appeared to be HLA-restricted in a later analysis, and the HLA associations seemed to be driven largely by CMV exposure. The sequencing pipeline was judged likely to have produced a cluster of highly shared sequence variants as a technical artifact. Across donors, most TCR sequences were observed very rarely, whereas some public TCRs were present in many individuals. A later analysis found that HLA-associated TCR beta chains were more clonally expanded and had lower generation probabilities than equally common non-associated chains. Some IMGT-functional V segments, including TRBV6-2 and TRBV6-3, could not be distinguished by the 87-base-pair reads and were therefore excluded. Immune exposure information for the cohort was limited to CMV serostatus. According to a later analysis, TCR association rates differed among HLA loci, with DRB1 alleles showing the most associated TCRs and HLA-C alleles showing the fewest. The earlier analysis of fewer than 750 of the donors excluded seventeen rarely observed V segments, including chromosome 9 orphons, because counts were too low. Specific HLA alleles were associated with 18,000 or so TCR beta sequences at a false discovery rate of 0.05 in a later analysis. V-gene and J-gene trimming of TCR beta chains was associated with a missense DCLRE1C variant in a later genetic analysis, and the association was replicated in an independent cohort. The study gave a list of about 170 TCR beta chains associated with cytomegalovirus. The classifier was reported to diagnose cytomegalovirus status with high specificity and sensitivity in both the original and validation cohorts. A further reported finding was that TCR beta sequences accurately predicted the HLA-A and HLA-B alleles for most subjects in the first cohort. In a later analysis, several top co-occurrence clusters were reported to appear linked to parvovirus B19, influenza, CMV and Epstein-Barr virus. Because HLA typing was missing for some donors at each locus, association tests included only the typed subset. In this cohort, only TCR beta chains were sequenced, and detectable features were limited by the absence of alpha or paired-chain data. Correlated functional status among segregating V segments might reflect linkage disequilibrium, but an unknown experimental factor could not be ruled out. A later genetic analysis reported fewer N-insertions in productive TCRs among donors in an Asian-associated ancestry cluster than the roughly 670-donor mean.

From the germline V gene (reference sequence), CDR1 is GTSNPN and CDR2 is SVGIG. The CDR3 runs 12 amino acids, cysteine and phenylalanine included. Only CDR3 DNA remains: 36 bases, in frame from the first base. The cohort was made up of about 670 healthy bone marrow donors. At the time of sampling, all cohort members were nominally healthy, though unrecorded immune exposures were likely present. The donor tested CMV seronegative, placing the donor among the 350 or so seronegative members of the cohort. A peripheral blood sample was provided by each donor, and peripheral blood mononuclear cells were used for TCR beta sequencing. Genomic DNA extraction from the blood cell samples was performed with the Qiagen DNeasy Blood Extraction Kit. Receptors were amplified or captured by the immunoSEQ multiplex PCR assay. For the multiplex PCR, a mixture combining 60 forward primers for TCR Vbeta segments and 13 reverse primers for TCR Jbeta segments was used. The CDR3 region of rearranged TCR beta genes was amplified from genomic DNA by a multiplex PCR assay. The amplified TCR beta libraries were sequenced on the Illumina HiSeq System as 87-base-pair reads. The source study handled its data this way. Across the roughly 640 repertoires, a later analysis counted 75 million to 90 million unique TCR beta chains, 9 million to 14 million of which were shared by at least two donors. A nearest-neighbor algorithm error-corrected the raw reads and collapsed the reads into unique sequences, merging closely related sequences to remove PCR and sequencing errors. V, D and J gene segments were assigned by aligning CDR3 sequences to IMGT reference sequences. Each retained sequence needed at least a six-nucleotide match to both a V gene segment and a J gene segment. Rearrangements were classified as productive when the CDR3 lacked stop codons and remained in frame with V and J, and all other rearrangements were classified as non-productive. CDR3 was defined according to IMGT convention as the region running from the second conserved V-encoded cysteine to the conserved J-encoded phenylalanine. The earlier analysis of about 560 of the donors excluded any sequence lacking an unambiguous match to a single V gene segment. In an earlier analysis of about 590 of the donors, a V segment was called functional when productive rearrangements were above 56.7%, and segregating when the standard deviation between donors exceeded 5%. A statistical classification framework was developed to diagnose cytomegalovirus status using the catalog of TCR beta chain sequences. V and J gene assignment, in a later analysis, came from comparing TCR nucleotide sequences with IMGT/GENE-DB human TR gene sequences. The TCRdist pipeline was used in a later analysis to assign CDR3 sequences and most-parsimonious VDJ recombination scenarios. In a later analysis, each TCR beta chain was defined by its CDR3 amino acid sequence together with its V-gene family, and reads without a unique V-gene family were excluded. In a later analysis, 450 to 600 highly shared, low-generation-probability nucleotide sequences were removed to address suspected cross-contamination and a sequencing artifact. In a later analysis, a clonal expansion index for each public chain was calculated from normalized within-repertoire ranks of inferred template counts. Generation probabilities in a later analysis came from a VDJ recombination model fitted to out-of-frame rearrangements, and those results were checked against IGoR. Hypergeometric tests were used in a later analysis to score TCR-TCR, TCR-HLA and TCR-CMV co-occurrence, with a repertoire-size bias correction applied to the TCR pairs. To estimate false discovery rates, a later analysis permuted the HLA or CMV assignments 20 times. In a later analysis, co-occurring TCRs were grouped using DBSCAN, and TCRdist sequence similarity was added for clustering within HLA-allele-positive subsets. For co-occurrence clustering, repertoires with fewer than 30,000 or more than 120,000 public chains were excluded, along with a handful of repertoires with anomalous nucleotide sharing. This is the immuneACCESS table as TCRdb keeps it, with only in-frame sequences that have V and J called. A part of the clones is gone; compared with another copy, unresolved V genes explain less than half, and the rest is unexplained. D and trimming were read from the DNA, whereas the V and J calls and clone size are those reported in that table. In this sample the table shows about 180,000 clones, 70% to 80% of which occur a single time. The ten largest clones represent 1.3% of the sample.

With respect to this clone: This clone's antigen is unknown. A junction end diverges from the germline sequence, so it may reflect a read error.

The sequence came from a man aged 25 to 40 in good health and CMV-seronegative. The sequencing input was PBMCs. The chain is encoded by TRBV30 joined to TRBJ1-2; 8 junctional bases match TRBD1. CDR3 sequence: CAWRTGEGNSDF. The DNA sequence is TGTGCCTGGAGGACAGGGGAGGGCAATAGTGACTTC.